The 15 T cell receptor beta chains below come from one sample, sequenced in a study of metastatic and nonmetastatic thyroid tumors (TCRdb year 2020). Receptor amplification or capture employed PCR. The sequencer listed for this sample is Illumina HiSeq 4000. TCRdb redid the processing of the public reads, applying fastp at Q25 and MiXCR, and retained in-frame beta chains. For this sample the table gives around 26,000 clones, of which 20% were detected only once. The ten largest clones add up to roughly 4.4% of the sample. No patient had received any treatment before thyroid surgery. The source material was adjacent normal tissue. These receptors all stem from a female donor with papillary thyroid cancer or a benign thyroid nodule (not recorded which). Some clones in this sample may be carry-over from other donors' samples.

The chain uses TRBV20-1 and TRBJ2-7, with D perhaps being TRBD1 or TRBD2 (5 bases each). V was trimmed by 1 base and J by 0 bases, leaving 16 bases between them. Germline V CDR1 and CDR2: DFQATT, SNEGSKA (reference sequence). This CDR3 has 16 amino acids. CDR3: CSARGQRGDSSYEQYF. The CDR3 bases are TGCAGTGCTAGAGGGCAGAGGGGAGACAGCTCCTACGAGCAGTACTTC.

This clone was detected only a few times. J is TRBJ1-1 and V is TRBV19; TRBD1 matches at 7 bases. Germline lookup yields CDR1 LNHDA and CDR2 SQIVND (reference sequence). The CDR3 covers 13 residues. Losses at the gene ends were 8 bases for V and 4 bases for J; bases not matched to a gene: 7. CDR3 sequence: CASGQVIITEAFF. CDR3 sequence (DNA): TGTGCCAGTGGACAGGTAATAATCACTGAAGCTTTCTTT. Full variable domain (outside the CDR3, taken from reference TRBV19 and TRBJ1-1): DGGITQSPKYLFRKEGQNVTLSCEQNLNHDAMYWYRQDPGQGLRLIYYSQIVNDFQKGDIAEGYSVSREKKESFPLTVTSAQKNPTAFYLCASGQVIITEAFFGQGTRLTVV.

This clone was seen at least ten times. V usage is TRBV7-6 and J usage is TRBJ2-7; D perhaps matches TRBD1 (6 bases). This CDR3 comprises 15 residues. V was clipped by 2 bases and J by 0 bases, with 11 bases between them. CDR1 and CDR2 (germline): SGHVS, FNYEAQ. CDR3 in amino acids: CASSLQGPGSYEQYF. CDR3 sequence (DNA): TGTGCCAGCAGCTTACAGGGGCCCGGCTCCTACGAGCAGTACTTC.

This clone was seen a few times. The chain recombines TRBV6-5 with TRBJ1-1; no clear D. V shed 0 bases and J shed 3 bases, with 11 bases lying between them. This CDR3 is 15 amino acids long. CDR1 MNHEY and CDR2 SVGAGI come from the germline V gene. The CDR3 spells CASSYSTPWDTEAFF. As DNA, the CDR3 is TGTGCCAGCAGTTACTCGACTCCGTGGGACACTGAAGCTTTCTTT.

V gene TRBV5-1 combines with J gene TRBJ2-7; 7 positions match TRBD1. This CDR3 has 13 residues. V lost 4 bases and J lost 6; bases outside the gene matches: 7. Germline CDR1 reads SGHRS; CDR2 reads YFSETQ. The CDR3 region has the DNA TGCGCCAGCAGCAGCAGACAGGGCGGCGAGCAGTACTTC. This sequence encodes CASSSRQGGEQYF.

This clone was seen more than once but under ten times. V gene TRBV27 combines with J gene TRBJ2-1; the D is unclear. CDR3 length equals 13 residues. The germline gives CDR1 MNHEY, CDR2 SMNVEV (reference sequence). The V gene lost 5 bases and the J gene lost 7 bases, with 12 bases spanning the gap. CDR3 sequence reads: CASSVPQGNEQFF. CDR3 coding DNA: TGTGCCAGCAGTGTCCCTCAAGGGAATGAGCAGTTCTTC.

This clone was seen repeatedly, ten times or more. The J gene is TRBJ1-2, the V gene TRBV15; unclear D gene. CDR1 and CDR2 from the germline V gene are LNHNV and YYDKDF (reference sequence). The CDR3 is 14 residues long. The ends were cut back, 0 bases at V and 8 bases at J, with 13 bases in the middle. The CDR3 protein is CATSRDGTPTGYTF. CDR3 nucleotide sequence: TGTGCCACCAGCAGAGATGGTACCCCCACGGGCTACACCTTC.

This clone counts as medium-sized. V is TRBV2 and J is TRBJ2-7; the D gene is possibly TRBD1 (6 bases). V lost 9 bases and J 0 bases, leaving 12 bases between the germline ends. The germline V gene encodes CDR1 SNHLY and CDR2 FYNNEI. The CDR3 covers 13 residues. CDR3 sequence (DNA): TGTGCCAGTACGGGACAAAACTCCTACGAGCAGTACTTC. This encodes CASTGQNSYEQYF.

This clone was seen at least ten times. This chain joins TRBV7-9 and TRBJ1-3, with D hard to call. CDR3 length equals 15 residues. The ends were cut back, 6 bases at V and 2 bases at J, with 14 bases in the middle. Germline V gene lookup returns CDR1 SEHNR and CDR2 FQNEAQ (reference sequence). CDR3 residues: CASRLDRAPGNTIYF. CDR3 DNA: TGTGCCAGCAGACTCGACCGGGCCCCTGGAAACACCATATATTTT.

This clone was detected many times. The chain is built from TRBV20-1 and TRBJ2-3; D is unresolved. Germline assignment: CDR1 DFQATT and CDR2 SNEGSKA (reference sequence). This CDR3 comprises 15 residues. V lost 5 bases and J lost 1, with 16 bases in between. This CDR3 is CSASPSTWGTDTQYF. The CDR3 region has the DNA TGCAGTGCTTCCCCCTCAACCTGGGGCACAGATACGCAGTATTTT.

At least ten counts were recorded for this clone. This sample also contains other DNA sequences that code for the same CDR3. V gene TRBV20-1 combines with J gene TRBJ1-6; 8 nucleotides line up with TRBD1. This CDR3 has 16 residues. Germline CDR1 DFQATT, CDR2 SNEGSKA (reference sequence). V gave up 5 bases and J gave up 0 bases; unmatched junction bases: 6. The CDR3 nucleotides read TGCAGTGCTCTCCGGACAGGGAGCTCCTATAATTCACCCCTCCACTTT. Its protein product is CSALRTGSSYNSPLHF.

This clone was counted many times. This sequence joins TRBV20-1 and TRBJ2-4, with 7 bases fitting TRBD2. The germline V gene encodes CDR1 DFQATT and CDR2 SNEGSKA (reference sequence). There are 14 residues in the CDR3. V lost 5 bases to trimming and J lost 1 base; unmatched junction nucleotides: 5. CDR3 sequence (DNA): TGCAGTGCTGGGGAGGGAGCGGCCAAAAACATTCAGTACTTC. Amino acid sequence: CSAGEGAAKNIQYF.

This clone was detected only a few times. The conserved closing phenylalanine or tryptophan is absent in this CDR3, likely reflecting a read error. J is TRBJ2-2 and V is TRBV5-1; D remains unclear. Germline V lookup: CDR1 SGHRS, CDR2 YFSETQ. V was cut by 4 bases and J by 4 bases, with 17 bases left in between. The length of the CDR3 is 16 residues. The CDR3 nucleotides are TGCGCCAGCAGCCCCATTGTAGGTGGGGTCACCGGGGAGCTGTTTCTT. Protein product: CASSPIVGGVTGELFL.

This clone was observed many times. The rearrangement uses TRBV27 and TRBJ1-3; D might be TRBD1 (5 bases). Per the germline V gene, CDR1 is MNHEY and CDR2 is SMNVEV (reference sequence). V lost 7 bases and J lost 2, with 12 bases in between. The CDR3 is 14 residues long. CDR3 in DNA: TGTGCCAGCAATCTAACGGGGGCTGGAAACACCATATATTTT. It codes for CASNLTGAGNTIYF.

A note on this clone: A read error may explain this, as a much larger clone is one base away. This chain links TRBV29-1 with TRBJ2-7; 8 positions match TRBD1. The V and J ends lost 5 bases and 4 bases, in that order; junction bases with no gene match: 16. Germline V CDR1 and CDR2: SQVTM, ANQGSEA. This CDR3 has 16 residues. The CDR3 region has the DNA TGCAGCGTTTTACCAGGGGGCGAGGCCCCAGGGTACGAGCAGTACTTC. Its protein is CSVLPGGEAPGYEQYF.